The sequence of this T cell receptor beta chain was determined in a study of cytomegalovirus exposure and HLA in healthy donors. About the study: Previous work identified roughly 110 million unique TCR beta sequences from around 180 million T cells.

Primers: 60 Vbeta forward and 13 Jbeta reverse. Per the original data handling: Approximately 79 million unique TCR beta chains, some 9.9 million of them shared, were counted by a later analysis. TCRdb keeps only in-frame clones here, not all; method: immunoSEQ multiplex PCR. V and J calls and clone size are those listed in that table; D and trimming were worked out from the DNA. The table records about 200,000 clones, roughly 80% of them present only once. Turning to this clone: Its antigen is currently unknown.

Study-wide results and caveats: In the analysis, some V segments, TRBV6-2 and TRBV6-3 included, were excluded as indistinguishable. There were 150 to 200 TCR beta chains listed as cytomegalovirus-associated.

CDR3 length: 14 residues. V lost 4 bases and J lost 8; bases outside the gene matches: 6. Looked up from germline, CDR1 is LGHNA and CDR2 is YSLEER. The clonotype originates from a young woman in good health and CMV-seronegative. This chain links TRBV4-3 with TRBJ2-1; 9 nucleotides match TRBD1. Sample: PBMCs. CDR3 protein: CASSLGQGGHEQFF. In nucleotides, the CDR3 is TGCGCCAGCAGCCTGGGACAGGGTGGACATGAGCAGTTCTTC.